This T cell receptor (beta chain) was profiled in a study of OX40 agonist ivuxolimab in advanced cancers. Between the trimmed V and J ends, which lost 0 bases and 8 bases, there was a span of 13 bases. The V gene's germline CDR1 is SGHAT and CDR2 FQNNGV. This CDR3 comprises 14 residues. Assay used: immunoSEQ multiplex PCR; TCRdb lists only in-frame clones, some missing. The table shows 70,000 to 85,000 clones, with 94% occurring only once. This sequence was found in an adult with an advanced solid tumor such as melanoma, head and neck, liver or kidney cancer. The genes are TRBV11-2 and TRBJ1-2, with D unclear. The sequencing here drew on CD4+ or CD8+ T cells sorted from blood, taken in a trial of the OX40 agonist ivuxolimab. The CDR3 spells CASSLDSGFDGYTF. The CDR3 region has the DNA TGTGCCAGCAGCTTAGACTCCGGGTTTGACGGCTACACCTTC.